This TCR beta chain was recovered during a study of shared clonotypes between healthy human individuals. The germline V gene has CDR1 SGHVS and CDR2 FNYEAQ. The V end lost 1 base, the J end lost 4 bases, and 4 bases lay between the germline ends. The CDR3 has 12 residues. Method: immunoSEQ multiplex PCR; TCRdb's copy keeps in-frame clones and lacks some. The sample yields some 2 million clones, 85% to 95% seen once. The chain uses TRBV7-6 and TRBJ2-5; D uncertain. This clonotype was sampled from a man aged 18 to 35 in good health. Sequenced: naive CD4+ T cells sorted from blood. Subset denoted: CD45RA+ positively selected. This chain's CDR3 is CASSLGPETQYF. Here the CDR3 DNA reads TGTGCCAGCAGCTTAGGTCCAGAGACCCAGTACTTC.